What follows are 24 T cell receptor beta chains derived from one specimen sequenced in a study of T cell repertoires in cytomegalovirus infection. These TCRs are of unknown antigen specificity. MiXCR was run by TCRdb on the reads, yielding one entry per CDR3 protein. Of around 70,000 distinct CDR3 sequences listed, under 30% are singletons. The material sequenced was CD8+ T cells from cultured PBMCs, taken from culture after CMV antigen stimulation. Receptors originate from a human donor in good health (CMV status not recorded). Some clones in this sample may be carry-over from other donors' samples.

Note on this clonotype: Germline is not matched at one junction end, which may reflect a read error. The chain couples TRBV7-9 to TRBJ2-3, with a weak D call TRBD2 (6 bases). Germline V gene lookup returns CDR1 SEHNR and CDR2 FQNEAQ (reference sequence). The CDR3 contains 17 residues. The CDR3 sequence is CANSLGDGSREKDTQYF. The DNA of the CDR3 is TGTGCCAACAGCTTAGGAGACGGCTCCCGGGAGAAAGATACGCAGTATTTT.

For the CDR3, the DNA is TGCGCCAGCAGCCAAGTTGCGGACGAATACAATGAGCAGTTCTTC. Translating gives CASSQVADEYNEQFF. The chain recombines TRBV4-1 with TRBJ2-1, with D hard to call. Per germline, CDR1 MGHRA and CDR2 YSYEKL. Trimming cost V 1 base and J 4 bases, with 11 bases left between them. The CDR3 runs 15 residues.

The CDR3 DNA is TGTGCCAGCAGCCCTGCGGGGTGGAAGAGGTCCGACTCCTACGAGCAGTACTTC. It specifies CASSPAGWKRSDSYEQYF. J is TRBJ2-7 and V is TRBV28; maybe TRBD2 (6 bases). The CDR3 length is 18 residues. Trimming took off 6 bases at V and 0 bases at J, with 24 bases between the two ends. Germline-derived CDR1 and CDR2 are MDHEN and SYDVKM.

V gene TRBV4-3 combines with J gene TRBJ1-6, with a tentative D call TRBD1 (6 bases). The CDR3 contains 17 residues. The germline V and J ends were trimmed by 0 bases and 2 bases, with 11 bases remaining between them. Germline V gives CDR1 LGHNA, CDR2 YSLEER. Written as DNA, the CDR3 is TGCGCCAGCAGCCAAGAAAAAGCAGGGGCCTATAATTCACCCCTCCACTTT. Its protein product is CASSQEKAGAYNSPLHF.

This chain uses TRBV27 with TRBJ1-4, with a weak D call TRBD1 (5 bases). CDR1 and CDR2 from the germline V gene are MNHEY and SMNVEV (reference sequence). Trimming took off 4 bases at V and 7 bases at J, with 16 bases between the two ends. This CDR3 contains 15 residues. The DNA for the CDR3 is TGTGCCAGCAGTTCCTCGGGGGGATTGGGTGAAAAACTGTTTTTT. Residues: CASSSSGGLGEKLFF.

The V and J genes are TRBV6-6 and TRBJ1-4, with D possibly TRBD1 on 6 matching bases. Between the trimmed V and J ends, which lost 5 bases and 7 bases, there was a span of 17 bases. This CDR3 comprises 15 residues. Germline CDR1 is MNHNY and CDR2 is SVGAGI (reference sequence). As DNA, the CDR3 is TGTGCCAGCAGTAGATCCCAGGGGTCGGGTGAAAAACTGTTTTTT. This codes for CASSRSQGSGEKLFF.

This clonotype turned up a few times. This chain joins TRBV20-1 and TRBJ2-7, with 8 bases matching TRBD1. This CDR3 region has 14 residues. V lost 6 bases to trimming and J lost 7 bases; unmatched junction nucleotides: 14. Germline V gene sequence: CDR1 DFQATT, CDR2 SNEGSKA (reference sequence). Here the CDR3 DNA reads TGCAGTGCGGAACGCCGGGACAGGACGGGTGAGCAGTACTTC. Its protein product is CSAERRDRTGEQYF.

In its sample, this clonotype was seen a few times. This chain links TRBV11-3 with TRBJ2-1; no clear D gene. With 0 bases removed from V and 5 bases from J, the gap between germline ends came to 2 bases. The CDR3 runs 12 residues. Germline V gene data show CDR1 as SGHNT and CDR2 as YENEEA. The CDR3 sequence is CASSLENNEQFF. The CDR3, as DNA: TGTGCCAGCAGCTTAGAGAACAATGAGCAGTTCTTC.

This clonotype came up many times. The CDR3 protein is CATSDQQGNEAFF. DNA for the CDR3: TGTGCCACCAGTGATCAACAGGGGAATGAAGCTTTCTTT. V is TRBV24-1 and J is TRBJ1-1; TRBD1 matches at 7 bases. J lost 7 bases, V lost 3 bases, and 4 bases had no gene match. Germline assignment: CDR1 KGHDR and CDR2 SFDVKD. The CDR3 is 13 amino acids.

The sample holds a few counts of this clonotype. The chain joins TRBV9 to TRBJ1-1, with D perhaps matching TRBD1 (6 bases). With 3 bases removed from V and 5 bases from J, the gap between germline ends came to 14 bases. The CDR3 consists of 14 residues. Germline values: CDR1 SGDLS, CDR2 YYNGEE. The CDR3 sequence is CASSAKVQGTEAFF. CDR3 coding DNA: TGTGCCAGCAGCGCCAAAGTCCAGGGGACTGAAGCTTTCTTT.

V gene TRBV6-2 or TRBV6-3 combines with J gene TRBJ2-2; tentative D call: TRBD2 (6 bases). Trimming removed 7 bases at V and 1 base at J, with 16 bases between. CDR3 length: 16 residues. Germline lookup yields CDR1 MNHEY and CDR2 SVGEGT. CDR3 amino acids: CASTIAETRNTGELFF. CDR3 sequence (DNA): TGTGCCAGCACCATAGCGGAGACCAGGAACACCGGGGAGCTGTTTTTT.

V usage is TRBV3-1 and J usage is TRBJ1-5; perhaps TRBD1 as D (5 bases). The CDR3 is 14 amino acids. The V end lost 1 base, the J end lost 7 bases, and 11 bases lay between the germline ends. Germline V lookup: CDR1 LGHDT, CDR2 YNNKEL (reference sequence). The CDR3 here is CASSQGQGSQPQHF. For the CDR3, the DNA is TGTGCCAGCAGCCAAGGGCAGGGCAGCCAGCCCCAGCATTTT.

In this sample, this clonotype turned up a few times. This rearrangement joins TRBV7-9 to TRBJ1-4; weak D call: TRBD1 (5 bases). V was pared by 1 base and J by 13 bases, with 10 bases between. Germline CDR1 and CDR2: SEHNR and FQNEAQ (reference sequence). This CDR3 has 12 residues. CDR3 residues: CASSLGQLGLFF. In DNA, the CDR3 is TGTGCCAGCAGCTTAGGACAGCTCGGACTGTTTTTT.

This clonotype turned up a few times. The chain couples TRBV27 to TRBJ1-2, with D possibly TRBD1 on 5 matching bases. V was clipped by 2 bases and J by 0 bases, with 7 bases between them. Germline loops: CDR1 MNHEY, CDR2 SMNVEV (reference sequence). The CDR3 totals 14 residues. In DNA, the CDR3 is TGTGCCAGCAGTTTAATGGGACCTAACTATGGCTACACCTTC. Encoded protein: CASSLMGPNYGYTF.

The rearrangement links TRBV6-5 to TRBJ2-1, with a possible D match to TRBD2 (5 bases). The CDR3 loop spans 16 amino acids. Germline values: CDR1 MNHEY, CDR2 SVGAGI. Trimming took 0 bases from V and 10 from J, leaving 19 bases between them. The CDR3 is CASSYSLDEGSREQFF. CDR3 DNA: TGTGCCAGCAGTTACTCGCTTGACGAGGGATCGAGGGAGCAGTTCTTC.

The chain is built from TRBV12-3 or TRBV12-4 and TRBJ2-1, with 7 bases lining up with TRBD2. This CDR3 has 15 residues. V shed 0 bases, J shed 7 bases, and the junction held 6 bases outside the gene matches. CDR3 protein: CASSLAGGGPNEQFF. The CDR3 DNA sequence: TGTGCCAGCAGTTTAGCGGGGGGAGGGCCGAATGAGCAGTTCTTC.

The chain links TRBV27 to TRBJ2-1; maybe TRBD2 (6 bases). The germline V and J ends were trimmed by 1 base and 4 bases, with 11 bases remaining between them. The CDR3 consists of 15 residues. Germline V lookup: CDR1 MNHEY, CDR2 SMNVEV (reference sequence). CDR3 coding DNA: TGTGCCAGCAGTTTATATCGGCGGGGATACAATGAGCAGTTCTTC. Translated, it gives CASSLYRRGYNEQFF.

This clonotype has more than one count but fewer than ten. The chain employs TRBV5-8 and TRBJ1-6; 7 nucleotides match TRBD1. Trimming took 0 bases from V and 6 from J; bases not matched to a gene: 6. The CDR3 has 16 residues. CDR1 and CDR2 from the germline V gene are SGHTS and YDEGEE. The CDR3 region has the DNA TGTGCCAGCAGCTTGGCTGGGGACAGAGTTAATTCACCCCTCCACTTT. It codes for CASSLAGDRVNSPLHF. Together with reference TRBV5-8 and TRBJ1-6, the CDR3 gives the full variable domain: EAGVTQSPTHLIKTRGQQATLRCSPISGHTSVYWYQQALGLGLQFLLWYDEGEERNRGNFPPRFSGRQFPNYSSELNVNALELEDSALYLCASSLAGDRVNSPLHFGNGTRLTVT.

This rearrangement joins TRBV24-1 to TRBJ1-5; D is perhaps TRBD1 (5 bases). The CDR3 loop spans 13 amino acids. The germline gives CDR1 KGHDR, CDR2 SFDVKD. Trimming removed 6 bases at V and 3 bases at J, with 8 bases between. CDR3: CATSLGDNQPQHF. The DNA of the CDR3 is TGTGCCACCAGTTTAGGGGACAATCAGCCCCAGCATTTT.

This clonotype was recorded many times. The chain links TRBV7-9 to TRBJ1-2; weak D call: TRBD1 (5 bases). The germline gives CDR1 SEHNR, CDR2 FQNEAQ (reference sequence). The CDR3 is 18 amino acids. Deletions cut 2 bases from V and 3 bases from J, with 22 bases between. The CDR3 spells CASSLISGLAHSYYGYTF. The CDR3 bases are TGTGCCAGCAGCTTAATTTCAGGGTTAGCCCACTCATACTATGGCTACACCTTC.

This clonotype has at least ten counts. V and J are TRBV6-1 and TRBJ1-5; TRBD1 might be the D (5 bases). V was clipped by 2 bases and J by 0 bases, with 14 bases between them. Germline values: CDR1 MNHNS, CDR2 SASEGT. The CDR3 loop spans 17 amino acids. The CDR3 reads CASSEIERGYSNQPQHF. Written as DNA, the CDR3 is TGTGCCAGCAGTGAAATAGAAAGGGGATATAGCAATCAGCCCCAGCATTTT.

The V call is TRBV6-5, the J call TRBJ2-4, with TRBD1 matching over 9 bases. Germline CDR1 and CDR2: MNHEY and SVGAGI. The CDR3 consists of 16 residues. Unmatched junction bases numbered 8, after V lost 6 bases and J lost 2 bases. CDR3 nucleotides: TGTGCCAGCAGGCCGACAGGGGGGGGATCCAAAAACATTCAGTACTTC. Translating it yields CASRPTGGGSKNIQYF.

CDR3 nucleotide sequence: TGCGCCAGCAGTGAGTCGTTAACCTACAATGAGCAGTTCTTC. Amino acid sequence: CASSESLTYNEQFF. The chain joins TRBV10-1 to TRBJ2-1; D is ambiguous. The CDR3 runs 14 residues. The germline CDR1 and CDR2 sequences are WNHNN and SYGVQD (reference sequence). Trimming cost V 0 bases and J 2 bases, with 5 bases left between them.

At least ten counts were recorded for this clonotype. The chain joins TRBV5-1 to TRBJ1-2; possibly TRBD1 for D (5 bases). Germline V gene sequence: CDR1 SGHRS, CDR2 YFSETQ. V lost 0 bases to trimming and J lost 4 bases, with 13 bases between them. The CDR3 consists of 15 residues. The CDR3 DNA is TGCGCCAGCAGCTTGGATGAGGGGCGAGGCTATGGCTACACCTTC. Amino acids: CASSLDEGRGYGYTF.